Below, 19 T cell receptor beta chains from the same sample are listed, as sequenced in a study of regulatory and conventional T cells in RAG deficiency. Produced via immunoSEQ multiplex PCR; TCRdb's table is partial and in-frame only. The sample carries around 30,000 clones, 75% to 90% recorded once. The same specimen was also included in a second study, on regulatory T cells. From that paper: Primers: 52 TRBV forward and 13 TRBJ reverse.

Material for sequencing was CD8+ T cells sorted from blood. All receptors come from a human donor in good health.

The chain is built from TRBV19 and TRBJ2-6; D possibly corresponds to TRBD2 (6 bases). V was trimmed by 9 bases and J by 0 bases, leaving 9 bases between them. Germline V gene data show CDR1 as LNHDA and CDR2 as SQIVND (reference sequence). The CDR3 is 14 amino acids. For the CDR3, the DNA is TGTGCCAGCGACGGGGGCTCTGGGGCCAACGTCCTGACTTTC. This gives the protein CASDGGSGANVLTF.

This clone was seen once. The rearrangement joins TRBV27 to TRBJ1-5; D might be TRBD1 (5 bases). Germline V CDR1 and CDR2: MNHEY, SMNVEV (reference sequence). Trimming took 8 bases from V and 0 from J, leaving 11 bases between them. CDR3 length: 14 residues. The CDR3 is CASGAEYSNQPQHF. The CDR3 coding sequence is TGTGCCAGCGGGGCAGAATATAGCAATCAGCCCCAGCATTTT.

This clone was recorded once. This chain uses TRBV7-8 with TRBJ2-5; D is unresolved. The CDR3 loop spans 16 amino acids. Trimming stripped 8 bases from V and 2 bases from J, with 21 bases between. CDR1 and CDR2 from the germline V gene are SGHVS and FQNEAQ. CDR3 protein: CASSPRLARNQETQYF. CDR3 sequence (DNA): TGTGCCAGCTCCCCCCGTTTGGCGCGTAATCAAGAGACCCAGTACTTC. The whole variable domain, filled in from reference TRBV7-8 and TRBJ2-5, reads GAGVSQSPRYKVAKRGQDVALRCDPISGHVSLFWYQQALGQGPEFLTYFQNEAQLDKSGLPSDRFFAERPEGSVSTLKIQRTQQEDSAVYLCASSPRLARNQETQYFGPGTRLLVL.

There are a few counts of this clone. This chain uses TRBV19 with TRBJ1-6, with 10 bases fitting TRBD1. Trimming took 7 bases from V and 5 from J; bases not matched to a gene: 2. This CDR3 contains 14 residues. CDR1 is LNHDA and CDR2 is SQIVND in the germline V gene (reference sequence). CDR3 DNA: TGTGCCAGTACCGGGACAGGGGATAATTCACCCCTCCACTTT. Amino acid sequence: CASTGTGDNSPLHF. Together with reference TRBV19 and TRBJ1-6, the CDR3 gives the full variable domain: DGGITQSPKYLFRKEGQNVTLSCEQNLNHDAMYWYRQDPGQGLRLIYYSQIVNDFQKGDIAEGYSVSREKKESFPLTVTSAQKNPTAFYLCASTGTGDNSPLHFGNGTRLTVT.

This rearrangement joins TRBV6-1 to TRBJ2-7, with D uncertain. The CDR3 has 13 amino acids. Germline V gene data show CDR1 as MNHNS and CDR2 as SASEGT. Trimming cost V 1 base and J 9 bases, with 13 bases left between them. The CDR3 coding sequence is TGTGCCAGCAGTGAAGGAGTCAGGTGGGTGCAGTACTTC. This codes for CASSEGVRWVQYF.

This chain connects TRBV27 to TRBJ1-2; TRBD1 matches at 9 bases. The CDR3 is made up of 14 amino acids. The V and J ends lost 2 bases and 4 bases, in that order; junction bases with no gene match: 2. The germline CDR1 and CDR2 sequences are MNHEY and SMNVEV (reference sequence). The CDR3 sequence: CASSLGGQGYGYTF. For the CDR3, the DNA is TGTGCCAGCAGTTTAGGGGGACAGGGCTATGGCTACACCTTC.

CDR3 region: CASSSGTGSFNYGYTF. The CDR3 nucleotides are TGTGCCAGCAGCTCCGGGACAGGGTCCTTCAACTATGGCTACACCTTC. The chain is built from TRBV7-9 and TRBJ1-2; 9 bases match TRBD1. CDR3 size: 16 residues. J gave up 2 bases and V 4 bases, and 8 bases lay outside the gene matches. Germline V gene sequence: CDR1 SEHNR, CDR2 FQNEAQ (reference sequence).

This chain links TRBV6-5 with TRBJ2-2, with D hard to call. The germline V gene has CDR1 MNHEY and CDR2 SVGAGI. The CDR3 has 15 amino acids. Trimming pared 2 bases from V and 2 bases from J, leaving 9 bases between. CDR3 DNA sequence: TGTGCCAGCAGTTACGGCGGCGGAAACACCGGGGAGCTGTTTTTT. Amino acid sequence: CASSYGGGNTGELFF.

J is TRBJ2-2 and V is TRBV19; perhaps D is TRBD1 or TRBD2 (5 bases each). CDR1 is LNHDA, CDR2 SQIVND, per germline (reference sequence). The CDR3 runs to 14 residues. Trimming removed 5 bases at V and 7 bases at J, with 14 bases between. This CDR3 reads CASSEGRGYGELFF. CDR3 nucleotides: TGTGCCAGTAGTGAGGGACGAGGCTACGGGGAGCTGTTTTTT.

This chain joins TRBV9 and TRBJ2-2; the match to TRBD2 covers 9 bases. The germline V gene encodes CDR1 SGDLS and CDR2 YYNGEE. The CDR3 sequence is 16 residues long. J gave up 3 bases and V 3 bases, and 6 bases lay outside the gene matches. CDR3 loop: CASSASLAGDTGELFF. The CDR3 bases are TGTGCCAGCAGCGCCTCGTTAGCGGGAGACACCGGGGAGCTGTTTTTT.

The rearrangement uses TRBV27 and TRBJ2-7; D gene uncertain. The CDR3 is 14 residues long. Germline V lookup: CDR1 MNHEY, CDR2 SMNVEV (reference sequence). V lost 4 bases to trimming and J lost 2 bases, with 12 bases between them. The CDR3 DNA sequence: TGTGCCAGCAGTTGGGCTTACACTCCCTACGAGCAGTACTTC. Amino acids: CASSWAYTPYEQYF.

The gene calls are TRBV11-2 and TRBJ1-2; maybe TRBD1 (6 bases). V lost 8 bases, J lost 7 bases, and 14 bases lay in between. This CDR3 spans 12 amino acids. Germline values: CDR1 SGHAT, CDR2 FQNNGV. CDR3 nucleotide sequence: TGTGCCAGCGACACAGGGATGGGTGGCTACACCTTC. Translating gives CASDTGMGGYTF.

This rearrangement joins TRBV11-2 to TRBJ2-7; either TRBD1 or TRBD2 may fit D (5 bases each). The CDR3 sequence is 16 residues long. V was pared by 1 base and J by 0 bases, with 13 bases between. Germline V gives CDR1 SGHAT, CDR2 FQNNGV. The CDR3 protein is CASSLASAGSSYEQYF. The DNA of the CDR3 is TGTGCCAGCAGCTTAGCGTCGGCAGGGAGCTCCTACGAGCAGTACTTC.

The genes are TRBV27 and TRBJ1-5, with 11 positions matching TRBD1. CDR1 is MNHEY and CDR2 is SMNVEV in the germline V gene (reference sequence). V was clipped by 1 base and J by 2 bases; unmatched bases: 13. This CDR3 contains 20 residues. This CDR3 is CASSLLGTGTGGLGNQPQHF. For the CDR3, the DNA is TGTGCCAGCAGTTTATTAGGAACCGGGACAGGGGGTCTGGGCAATCAGCCCCAGCATTTT.

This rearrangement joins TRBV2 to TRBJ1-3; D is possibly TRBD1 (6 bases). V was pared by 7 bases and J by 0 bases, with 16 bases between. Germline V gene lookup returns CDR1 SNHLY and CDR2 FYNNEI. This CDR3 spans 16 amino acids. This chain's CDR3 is CASTPRGGSSGNTIYF. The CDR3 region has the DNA TGTGCCAGCACCCCCAGGGGAGGGTCCTCTGGAAACACCATATATTTT.

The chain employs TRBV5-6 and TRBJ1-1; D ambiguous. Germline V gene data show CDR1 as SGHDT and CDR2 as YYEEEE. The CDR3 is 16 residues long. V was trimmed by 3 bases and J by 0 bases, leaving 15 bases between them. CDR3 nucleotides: TGTGCCAGCAGCTCCCCGCCGGGGTCCGTGAACACTGAAGCTTTCTTT. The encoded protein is CASSSPPGSVNTEAFF.

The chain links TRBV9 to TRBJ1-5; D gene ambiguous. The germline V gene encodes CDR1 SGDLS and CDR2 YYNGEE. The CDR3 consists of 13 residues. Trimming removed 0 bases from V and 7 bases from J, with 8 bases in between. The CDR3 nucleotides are TGTGCCAGCAGCGTAGAGCCATCCCAGCCCCAGCATTTT. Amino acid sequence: CASSVEPSQPQHF.

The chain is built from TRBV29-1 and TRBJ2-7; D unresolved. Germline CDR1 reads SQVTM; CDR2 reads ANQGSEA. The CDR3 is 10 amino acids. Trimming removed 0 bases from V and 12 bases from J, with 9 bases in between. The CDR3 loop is CSVEDGRRYF. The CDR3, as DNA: TGCAGCGTTGAAGATGGCCGTCGGTACTTC.

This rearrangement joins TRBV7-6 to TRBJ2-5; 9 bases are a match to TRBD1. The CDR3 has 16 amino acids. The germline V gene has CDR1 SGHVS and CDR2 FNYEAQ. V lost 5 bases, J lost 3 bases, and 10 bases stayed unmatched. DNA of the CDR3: TGTGCCAGCAGCATAAGGACAGGGGAAGAAGAAGAGACCCAGTACTTC. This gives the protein CASSIRTGEEEETQYF. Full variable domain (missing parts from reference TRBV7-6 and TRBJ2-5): GAGVSQSPRYKVTKRGQDVALRCDPISGHVSLYWYRQALGQGPEFLTYFNYEAQQDKSGLPNDRFSAERPEGSISTLTIQRTEQRDSAMYRCASSIRTGEEEETQYFGPGTRLLVL.